The rows below give T cell receptor beta chains drawn from one sample of a study of post-analysis software for immune sequencing data. TCRdb re-derived calls from the PCR reads in MiXCR, one entry per CDR3 protein. The repertoire holds about 540,000 distinct CDR3 sequences, with under 40% as singletons. Specimen: blood. These receptor sequences come from a girl aged 2-17 years with multiple sclerosis. The CDR3 runs from the conserved cysteine through the conserved F or W. Fields, in order: D gene, V gene, clone size, J gene, CDR3 protein, CDR3 DNA. The D gene is left open where the match is weak. Rows may omit the clone size; those that give it use once, few, many or a size class.

d_gene: TRBD1
v_gene: TRBV5-8
abundance: -
j_gene: TRBJ2-3
CDR3aa: CASSLNRGRDTQYF
CDR3nt: TGTGCCAGCAGCTTGAACAGGGGGAGAGATACGCAGTATTTT

d_gene: -
v_gene: TRBV12-2
abundance: -
j_gene: TRBJ2-5
CDR3aa: CASRLERGLAAQETQYF
CDR3nt: TGTGCAAGTCGCTTAGAAAGGGGACTAGCGGCGCAAGAGACCCAGTACTTC

d_gene: -
v_gene: TRBV9
abundance: many
j_gene: TRBJ2-5
CDR3aa: CASSPGSWETQYF
CDR3nt: TGTGCCAGCAGCCCCGGATCCTGGGAGACCCAGTACTTC

d_gene: -
v_gene: TRBV14
abundance: -
j_gene: TRBJ1-2
CDR3aa: CASSQLDSLYGYTF
CDR3nt: TGTGCCAGCAGCCAACTGGACAGCCTCTATGGCTACACCTTC

d_gene: -
v_gene: TRBV7-3
abundance: -
j_gene: TRBJ2-1
CDR3aa: CASSPAGGPSYNEQFF
CDR3nt: TGTGCCAGCAGCCCCGCTGGGGGGCCTTCCTACAATGAGCAGTTCTTC

d_gene: -
v_gene: TRBV5-1
abundance: -
j_gene: TRBJ1-3
CDR3aa: CASSQRMPGSTGNTIYF
CDR3nt: TGCGCCAGCAGTCAAAGGATGCCAGGATCTACTGGAAACACCATATATTTT

d_gene: TRBD1
v_gene: TRBV10-3
abundance: -
j_gene: TRBJ2-6
CDR3aa: CATSGGQDFPSGANVLTF
CDR3nt: TGTGCCACCTCAGGGGGACAGGATTTCCCCTCTGGGGCCAACGTCCTGACTTTC

d_gene: -
v_gene: TRBV5-1
abundance: few
j_gene: TRBJ1-2
CDR3aa: CASSSWGADGYTF
CDR3nt: TGCGCCAGCAGCTCCTGGGGGGCCGATGGCTACACCTTC

d_gene: TRBD1
v_gene: TRBV5-1
abundance: -
j_gene: TRBJ1-1
CDR3aa: CASSLEGQQNTEAFF
CDR3nt: TGCGCCAGCAGCTTAGAGGGACAGCAGAACACTGAAGCTTTCTTT

d_gene: -
v_gene: TRBV14
abundance: few
j_gene: TRBJ1-2
CDR3aa: CASSQEQGGGGYTF
CDR3nt: TGTGCCAGCAGCCAAGAACAGGGAGGTGGTGGCTACACCTTC

d_gene: TRBD1
v_gene: TRBV7-9
abundance: few
j_gene: TRBJ2-7
CDR3aa: CASSSIDRESSYEQYF
CDR3nt: TGTGCCAGCAGCTCCATCGACAGGGAGAGCTCCTACGAGCAGTACTTC

d_gene: TRBD2
v_gene: TRBV20-1
abundance: -
j_gene: TRBJ2-3
CDR3aa: CSAVGGGDYTDTQYF
CDR3nt: TGCAGTGCTGTCGGCGGGGGGGATTACACAGATACGCAGTATTTT

d_gene: TRBD1
v_gene: TRBV7-9
abundance: few
j_gene: TRBJ1-2
CDR3aa: CASSSLGQGVYGYTF
CDR3nt: TGTGCCAGCAGCTCTCTGGGACAGGGGGTTTATGGCTACACCTTC

d_gene: TRBD1
v_gene: TRBV20-1
abundance: few
j_gene: TRBJ1-2
CDR3aa: CSATQTGGYGYTF
CDR3nt: TGCAGTGCTACTCAAACAGGGGGCTATGGCTACACCTTC

d_gene: TRBD1
v_gene: TRBV6-1
abundance: -
j_gene: TRBJ1-5
CDR3aa: CASRIAGTGGFQPQHF
CDR3nt: TGTGCCAGCAGAATCGCCGGGACAGGGGGCTTTCAGCCCCAGCATTTT

d_gene: -
v_gene: TRBV12-3/TRBV12-4
abundance: -
j_gene: TRBJ2-1
CDR3aa: CASSSGHWQFF
CDR3nt: TGTGCCAGCAGTTCGGGACATTGGCAGTTCTTC

d_gene: -
v_gene: TRBV18
abundance: -
j_gene: TRBJ2-7
CDR3aa: CASSRRTGIDEQYF
CDR3nt: TGTGCCAGCTCACGTCGTACAGGGATCGACGAGCAGTACTTC

d_gene: -
v_gene: TRBV29-1
abundance: -
j_gene: TRBJ2-7
CDR3aa: CSVSVELYEQYF
CDR3nt: TGCAGCGTTTCTGTTGAACTCTACGAGCAGTACTTC

d_gene: TRBD2
v_gene: TRBV5-1
abundance: -
j_gene: TRBJ2-5
CDR3aa: CASSLVGSGALKDQETQYF
CDR3nt: TGCGCCAGCAGCTTGGTCGGTAGCGGGGCCCTTAAAGACCAAGAGACCCAGTACTTC

d_gene: -
v_gene: TRBV7-9
abundance: -
j_gene: TRBJ2-5
CDR3aa: CASSAGLGQETQYF
CDR3nt: TGTGCCAGCAGCGCAGGACTGGGACAAGAGACCCAGTACTTC

d_gene: TRBD2
v_gene: TRBV18
abundance: few
j_gene: TRBJ2-3
CDR3aa: CASSPESGGPEYTQYF
CDR3nt: TGTGCCAGCTCACCGGAAAGCGGGGGGCCCGAGTATACGCAGTATTTT